This entry is about one T cell receptor beta chain. Its recognized antigen is unknown. Qualities for individual bases were not recorded, and no much larger clone is one base off. These data come from a study of T cells in Graves' hyperthyroidism and ophthalmopathy (dated by TCRdb to the late 2010s). About the investigation overall: Peripheral blood was sampled at the time of initial diagnosis, prior to any treatment. To identify distinguishing TCR V-J signatures, a discovery cohort of 95 to 100 patients was used, comprising 40 to 45 with Graves' ophthalmopathy and some 60 with stable Graves' hyperthyroidism. Prospective prediction of ophthalmopathy was tested in an independent validation cohort of 18 to 20 hyperthyroidism patients and around 16 patients who later progressed to ophthalmopathy. The 90 to 100 discovery patients were randomly divided into training and test sets at a 7:3 ratio. In addition, the study compared T-cell repertoires in thyroid tissue and in blood from five to seven Graves' hyperthyroidism patients. Once sampling was done, hyperthyroidism patients were given methimazole at a starting dose of 30 mg daily, whereas ophthalmopathy patients were given high-dose intravenous methylprednisolone. The paper describes TCR Vbeta CDR3 sequencing of about 140 peripheral blood samples, made up of 43 ophthalmopathy patients, 70 to 75 hyperthyroidism patients and 17 progressor patients. General findings and caveats noted by the study authors: Most expanded thyroid clonotypes (frequency above 0.001) were also detected in blood, suggesting blood repertoires may reflect thyroid immune responses. A 13 V-J signature model separated ophthalmopathy from stable hyperthyroidism, with 87.88% sensitivity and 81.08% specificity in cross-validation and 80%/75% in testing. Sample size was not statistically predetermined, and investigators were not blinded to group allocation. During validation, the model predicted progression to ophthalmopathy a median of approximately 7 months ahead of onset, with roughly 65% sensitivity and more than 72% specificity.

CDR1 is given as LGHDT and CDR2 as YNNKEL, both from the germline V gene (reference sequence). The CDR3 goes from the cysteine to the phenylalanine over 16 residues. Just the 48-base CDR3 DNA is kept, in frame starting at base 1. V trim: 4 bases; J trim: 8 bases; unmatched bases: 13. TCR beta CDR3 regions were amplified from RNA transcripts. A first-round RT-PCR of the TCR CDR3 used the HTBI primer set with the Qiagen OneStep RT-PCR kit. A second multiplex PCR round built the libraries, followed by size selection and purification. Libraries were sequenced paired-end with 100 bp reads on an Illumina HiSeq2000. The authors' analysis ran thus. SOAPnuke was used to process the raw data, removing reads that contained adapters or uncalled bases, had a mean Phred below 15, or lacked an exact match to the constant primer or identifier. COPE v1.2.5 was used to merge the high-quality paired reads, and each unique nucleotide sequence was defined as a clonotype. Clonotypes were aligned to IMGT TRBV, TRBD and TRBJ reference segments using MiTCR v1.1. The analysis was restricted to V-J combinations with a frequency above 0.0001, which together covered just over 98% of the repertoires. A TCS score was defined as the ratio between F50 (clonal expansion) and ExV (chaos), using BLOSUM62-based TCRdist between CDR3 peptides within each V-J. Welch's t-statistics and random forest reduced around 510 V-J features to about 13, which were used in a naive Bayes classifier (R e1071). TCRdb handled the public reads itself, with Q25 trimming in fastp and clone calling in MiXCR, and kept productive beta chains. CDR3 protein duplicates are merged, each entry listing the most common genes and DNA. TCRdb assigned the V and J calls; the authors' analysis was not used. The sample records roughly 740,000 distinct CDR3 sequences, 16% of which are singletons. The ten largest clones represent 8.4% of the sample.

Graves' hyperthyroidism was defined as stable when no progression to ophthalmopathy occurred over 18 months of follow-up. Hyperthyroidism patients were newly diagnosed, had a disease duration of under 2 months, and were aged 18 to 65 years. The study excluded patients with uncontrolled infections, other autoimmune diseases, pregnancy or lactation. Diagnoses relied on clinical symptoms, serum thyroxine and TRAb, thyroid ultrasound and orbital computed tomography. PBMCs were isolated from about 10 ml of fresh peripheral blood by Ficoll-Paque density gradient centrifugation. Trizol reagent was used to extract total RNA, and RNA quality was then checked on an Agilent 2100 Bioanalyzer.

The receptor comes from a man younger than 35 with Graves' hyperthyroidism. Sequencing input: blood. The chain joins TRBV3-1 to TRBJ2-1; the junction holds 8 bases that match TRBD2. The sequenced DNA is TGTGCCAGCAGCCTTACCGGGACTAGAATACGGGATGAGCAGTTCTTC. Its protein product is CASSLTGTRIRDEQFF.